Below, one T cell receptor beta chain is given with its context. The specificity of this receptor is unknown. The sample holds no much larger clone one base away, and base qualities are not on file. Participants in the prospective study were aged roughly 18 to 90 years, lived in about two dozen United States geographic areas, and enrolled through a virtual design. In the prospective study, participants were assigned to cohorts based on the clinical history participants reported in a screening survey and a study questionnaire. A participant counted as exposed if, within 2 weeks of entering the study, that participant had been in contact with someone who had a PCR-confirmed or clinician-diagnosed COVID-19 case. In the prospective study, mobile phlebotomists collected whole blood, serum and a nasopharyngeal or oropharyngeal swab from each participant. Additional blood draws and questionnaires over an approximately two-month period could optionally be provided by prospective study participants. Before DNA extraction, blood samples from the prospective study were shipped at room temperature or frozen.

The immunoSEQ Assay, a bias-controlled multiplex PCR, was used to amplify TCRbeta CDR3 regions from genomic DNA. The authors' analysis ran thus. Within the assay, amplification of reference gene primers was used to estimate how many nucleated cells each sample contained. To quantify the absolute abundance of each unique TCRbeta CDR3 rearrangement, sequence reads were collapsed and filtered. For each sample, productive Simpson clonality was calculated by taking the square root of Simpson's diversity index across productive rearrangements. Here the immuneACCESS table is served through TCRdb, limited to in-frame sequences with V and J called. Missing clones are a known gap in these copies; in checked studies unresolved V genes cover under half, and the rest lacks a known reason. That table supplies the V and J calls and clone size; D and trimming were determined from the DNA. The sample yields some 290,000 clones; approximately 90% were counted once. The ten top clones hold about 4% of the sample.

These data originate in a study of blood T cell repertoires in COVID-19 (TCRdb year 2020). Regarding the complete study: The collaborator samples originated in the United States, Italy and Spain and spanned the acute and convalescent phases of COVID-19. The material from the prospective study consisted of cDNA or gDNA derived from T cells, B-cell-depleted T cells, or PBMCs. Deeply sampled blood TCRbeta repertoires from subjects exposed to, actively infected with, or recovered from COVID-19 were included in the dataset. The repertoires were made available in a free public database intended to serve as a resource for research on the immune response to SARS-CoV-2. Samples were obtained from the ongoing ImmuneRACE study (first 160 participants) and from 1,000 to 1,500 subjects provided by 6 global collaborators. A de-identified subject ID, COVID-19 status, age in years and sex were almost always included in the sample metadata. Where available, HLA class I and class II types were taken from metadata supplied by the sample provider and were not determined by assay-based typing. Study-wide findings and limitations: Clinical and demographic metadata were provided uncurated, with the amount varying by source and participant.

The receptor comes from a woman in her twenties or thirties who had been exposed to COVID-19. Sequencing was done on a sample of PBMCs or T cells enriched from blood (not recorded which).

The CDR3 reads CSVGGFYGYTF. In nucleotide form, the sequence is TGCAGCGTGGGGGGGTTCTATGGCTACACCTTC. The V and J segments used are TRBV29-1 and TRBJ1-2; TRBD1 is a weak D gene call, 5 bases matching. In the germline V gene, CDR1 corresponds to SQVTM and CDR2 to ANQGSEA. V sheds 6 bases and J sheds 4 bases, leaving 9 bases between their ends. Measured from the cysteine to the phenylalanine, the CDR3 is 11 residues long. Of the read, only the CDR3 DNA is kept; its 33 bases are in frame from base 1.